The sequence of this T cell receptor beta chain was determined in a study of blood T cell repertoires in COVID-19. Assay: immunoSEQ multiplex PCR; the TCRdb copy retains only in-frame clones and omits some. The repertoire holds 60,000 to 75,000 clones, with 90% to 95% as singletons. Seattle patient enrollment occurred during active infection, with longitudinal follow-up thereafter. CDR3 size: 12 residues. Per germline, CDR1 ENHRY and CDR2 SYGVKD. Losses at the gene ends were 10 bases for V and 4 bases for J; bases not matched to a gene: 4. The sample was peripheral blood. V usage is TRBV10-3 and J usage is TRBJ2-7; the match to TRBD1 covers 10 bases. The source of this sequence is a man aged 35 to 55 with COVID-19, enrolled during active disease. The CDR3 DNA is TGTGCCACAGGACAGGGGGGATACGAGCAGTACTTC. This codes for CATGQGGYEQYF.